Listed below are T cell receptor beta chains from one sample, sequenced in a study of CD8 T cells in Susac syndrome. TCRdb redid the calling of the immunoSEQ multiplex PCR reads with MiXCR, one entry per CDR3 protein. The profile shows roughly 400,000 distinct CDR3 sequences, 85% to 90% of them singletons. Sequenced: CD8+ T cells from PBMCs. The receptors shown here come from a human donor with multiple sclerosis. The CDR3 runs from the conserved cysteine through the conserved F or W. Each record gives: D gene, clone size, J gene, V gene, CDR3 DNA, CDR3 protein. The D gene is left open where the match is weak. Rows give clone size only sometimes, using once, few, many, or a class for an expanded clone.

>TRBD1|-|TRBJ1-6|TRBV6-6
TGTGCCAGCAGTACAGGACAGGACTATAATTCACCCCTCCACTTT
CASSTGQDYNSPLHF
>TRBD2|-|TRBJ2-5|TRBV19
TGTGCCAGTAGCCCCGCTAGCGGGGGGGCTGAGACCCAGTACTTC
CASSPASGGAETQYF
>TRBD1|-|TRBJ1-2|TRBV19
TGTGCCAGTAGTCCCACAGGGGATGGCAGCTATGGCTACACCTTC
CASSPTGDGSYGYTF
>-|-|TRBJ2-7|TRBV10-3
TGTGCCATCAGTGATGTTCAATCGGACGCGAGCCCGTCCTACGAGCAGTACTTC
CAISDVQSDASPSYEQYF
>-|-|TRBJ2-7|TRBV29-1
TGCAGCGTTGAATATGGCACGACCTACGAGCAGTACTTC
CSVEYGTTYEQYF
>-|-|TRBJ2-7|TRBV7-9
TGTGCCAGCAGCACAACAGTGGACGAGCAGTACTTC
CASSTTVDEQYF
>-|-|TRBJ1-4|TRBV27
TGTGCCAGTCGACCTGGGGGATCTAATGAAAAACTGTTTTTT
CASRPGGSNEKLFF
>-|once|TRBJ2-7|TRBV29-1
TGCAGCGCTCTCGGCGGACAGTCCTACGAGCAGTACTTC
CSALGGQSYEQYF
>-|-|TRBJ1-2|TRBV27
TGTGCCAGCAGTTTCCAAGCGGGCTATGGCTACACCTTC
CASSFQAGYGYTF
>TRBD1|-|TRBJ1-4|TRBV5-1
TGCGCCAGCAGCCCGGGGACAGGCGAGGGTAGTGAAAAACTGTTTTTT
CASSPGTGEGSEKLFF
>TRBD1|-|TRBJ2-7|TRBV14
TGTGCCGGCAGCCATTGGGACAGAGACTACGAGCAGTACTTC
CAGSHWDRDYEQYF
>-|-|TRBJ1-3|TRBV7-8
TGTGCCAGCAGCCCCCTTGGCTTCTCTGGAAACACCATATATTTT
CASSPLGFSGNTIYF
>-|-|TRBJ1-2|TRBV16
TGTGCCAGCAGCCGAATCACAGGGCTCCCTTTTAACTATGGCTACACCTTC
CASSRITGLPFNYGYTF
>-|-|TRBJ2-1|TRBV7-9
TGTGCCAGCAGCCTGGACACTGTCTACAATGAGCAGTTCTTC
CASSLDTVYNEQFF
>TRBD1|once|TRBJ2-5|TRBV4-1
TGCGCCAGCAGCCAAGTATGGGACAGCCAAGAGACCCAGTACTTC
CASSQVWDSQETQYF
>-|-|TRBJ2-1|TRBV5-1
TGCGCCAGCACCCAAGGGGATAGCGGAACCCTTACCTACAATGAGCAGTTCTTC
CASTQGDSGTLTYNEQFF
>-|-|TRBJ2-7|TRBV5-5
TGTGCCAGCAGCTGGGTCGCGGGGGACAACTACGAGCAGTACTTC
CASSWVAGDNYEQYF
>-|-|TRBJ1-2|TRBV12-3/TRBV12-4
TGTGCCAGCAGTTTTGGGTTTAAGGGCTACACCTTC
CASSFGFKGYTF
>-|-|TRBJ2-5|TRBV13
TGTGCCAGCAGCTTACAAGTTTCCCCCCAGTACTTC
CASSLQVSPQYF
>TRBD1|-|TRBJ2-7|TRBV4-1
TGCGCCAGCAGCCGGGACAGGGTAATGGACGAGCAGTACTTC
CASSRDRVMDEQYF
>-|-|TRBJ2-2|TRBV7-9
TGTGCCAGCTCACCAACTGGGCCGAACACCGGGGAGCTGTTTTTT
CASSPTGPNTGELFF
>-|-|TRBJ2-7|TRBV5-1
TGCGCCAGCAGCTCGGAGACCCGATACGAGCAGTACTTC
CASSSETRYEQYF
>-|-|TRBJ2-1|TRBV14
TGTGCCAGCAGCCAAGGCTTTAGGCAGTTCTTC
CASSQGFRQFF
>-|once|TRBJ2-3|TRBV4-1
TGCGCCAGCAGCCCGGGACAAGATACGCAGTATTTT
CASSPGQDTQYF
>TRBD1|few|TRBJ2-7|TRBV4-1
TGCGCCAGCAGCCAAGAGTCCGGGACAGTCTCCTACGAGCAGTACTTC
CASSQESGTVSYEQYF
>-|-|TRBJ2-1|TRBV12-5
TGTGCTCTTAGGACGTGGGCGAATGAGCAGTTCTTC
CALRTWANEQFF
>-|-|TRBJ2-7|TRBV4-1
TGCGCCAGCAGCCAGGTCCTAGGAGATATAGACTACGAGCAGTACTTC
CASSQVLGDIDYEQYF
>-|-|TRBJ2-6|TRBV20-1
TGCAGTGCTAGCCGCCGAGAGGACAACTCTGGGGCCAACGTCCTGACTTTC
CSASRREDNSGANVLTF
>-|-|TRBJ1-4|TRBV2
TGTGCCACCGAAGCAACTAATGAAAAACTGTTTTTT
CATEATNEKLFF
>TRBD1|-|TRBJ2-1|TRBV7-6
TGTGCCAGCAGCTCCCGGGACAGCTCCTACAATGAGCAGTTCTTC
CASSSRDSSYNEQFF
>TRBD1|-|TRBJ1-2|TRBV7-2
TGTGCCAGCAGCCCCAGGGACAGCGACTATGGCTACACCTTC
CASSPRDSDYGYTF
>-|-|TRBJ1-5|TRBV18
TGTGCCAGCTCACCGACAACGGGGAATAGCAATCAGCCCCAGCATTTT
CASSPTTGNSNQPQHF
>-|-|TRBJ2-7|TRBV25-1
TGTGCCAGCAGTGACGTTACCACCTACGAGCAGTACTTC
CASSDVTTYEQYF
>TRBD2|few|TRBJ2-1|TRBV29-1
TGCAGCGTTGATGGCGGGAGCTCCTACAATGAGCAGTTCTTC
CSVDGGSSYNEQFF
>-|-|TRBJ1-1|TRBV7-9
TGTGCCAGCAGCTCCAGCGAGGGGGTGCAAAAGATTGCTTTCTTT
CASSSSEGVQKIAFF
>TRBD2|-|TRBJ2-3|TRBV5-1
TGCGCCAGCAGCGCTAGCGGGGTTCTCACAGATACGCAGTATTTT
CASSASGVLTDTQYF
>-|-|TRBJ2-7|TRBV7-9
TGTGCCAGCAGCTTGGAGGCAGGGGCGTATATCCACGAGCAGTACTTC
CASSLEAGAYIHEQYF
>-|few|TRBJ2-7|TRBV7-6
TGTGCCAGCAGCCCTAAGGCCCCCCTCTACGAGCAGTACTTC
CASSPKAPLYEQYF
>-|-|TRBJ2-2|TRBV7-9
TGTGCCAGCAGCCGCCCTTTGGCAGTCACCGGGGAGCTGTTTTTT
CASSRPLAVTGELFF
>-|-|TRBJ2-5|TRBV12-5
TGTGCTAGTGCTCGACCAGAAATTCAAGAGACCCAGTACTTC
CASARPEIQETQYF
>-|few|TRBJ2-1|TRBV6-1
TGTGCCAGCAGACCTGTAATTCTCAATGAGCAGTTCTTC
CASRPVILNEQFF
>-|-|TRBJ2-5|TRBV6-5
TGTGCCAGCAGCTTAGCGAGCCAAGAGACCCAGTACTTC
CASSLASQETQYF
>-|-|TRBJ2-5|TRBV7-9
TGTGCCAGCAGCTTAGCGCGGGGGGACAGGGCGGAAGAGACCCAGTACTTC
CASSLARGDRAEETQYF
>-|-|TRBJ1-1|TRBV7-6
TGTGCCAGCAGCCAGGACAGCGTGGCTTTCTTT
CASSQDSVAFF
>TRBD1|-|TRBJ1-1|TRBV27
TGTGCCAGCGAGGGGGCTGGGAAGACTGAAGCTTTCTTT
CASEGAGKTEAFF
>TRBD1|-|TRBJ1-3|TRBV15
TGTGCCACCAGCAGGGACAGGGGGCTTGGAAACACCATATATTTT
CATSRDRGLGNTIYF
>-|-|TRBJ1-2|TRBV7-9
TGTGCCAGCAGCTTAATTCGGGAGACCTATGGCTACACCTTC
CASSLIRETYGYTF
>TRBD1|-|TRBJ1-2|TRBV30
TGTGCCTGGGAAGGGGGACAGGGGGATGGCTACACCTTC
CAWEGGQGDGYTF
>-|-|TRBJ2-6|TRBV4-2
TGTGCCAGCAGCCTGACAGGGGGTGGCGGGAGGGCCGACTCCGGGGCCAACGTCCTGACTTTC
CASSLTGGGGRADSGANVLTF
>TRBD1|once|TRBJ1-1|TRBV29-1
TGCAGCGCTGACAGGGTCGGAAAGTTTGAAGCTTTCTTT
CSADRVGKFEAFF
>-|-|TRBJ1-1|TRBV30
TGTGCCTGGAGTGTAGGGGGAAAAACTGAAGCTTTCTTT
CAWSVGGKTEAFF
>-|few|TRBJ1-1|TRBV29-1
TGCAGCGTTAGCCTCACTGAAGCTTTCTTT
CSVSLTEAFF
>-|-|TRBJ2-7|TRBV20-1
TGCAGTGCTAGAGACAGAACCCCGGGCCCTTGGGACGAGCAGTACTTC
CSARDRTPGPWDEQYF
>-|once|TRBJ1-4|TRBV6-5
TGTGCCAGCAGTTACTGGGGGGGGCGAGGGGGAAAACTGTTTTTT
CASSYWGGRGGKLFF
>-|few|TRBJ2-7|TRBV6-5
TGTGCCAGCAGTTATGAGGGGGACTACGAGCAGTACTTC
CASSYEGDYEQYF
>-|-|TRBJ1-2|TRBV4-1
TGCGCCAGCAAGGAGTCTCCTCAAGGAGGCTATGGCTACACCTTC
CASKESPQGGYGYTF
>TRBD2|-|TRBJ2-1|TRBV7-6
TGTGCCAGCAGCTTAGGGTCAATAGGACTAGCGGGAGCTTCCTACAATGAGCAGTTCTTC
CASSLGSIGLAGASYNEQFF
>-|-|TRBJ1-1|TRBV10-3
TGTGCCATCAGTGAGTCCGCCAGGGGAGACACTGAAGCTTTCTTT
CAISESARGDTEAFF